This entry lists 32 T cell receptor beta chains sequenced from one sample in a study of T cells in localized non-small cell lung cancer. Profiled with immunoSEQ multiplex PCR; TCRdb holds only in-frame clones, not every one. The repertoire consists of some 1,600 clones, with roughly 20% occurring once and the leading ten covering roughly a fifth. Sequences were derived from normal lung tissue next to the tumor, sampled before any cancer treatment. These receptors came from a male donor older than 55 with stage III squamous cell lung carcinoma.

The J gene is TRBJ2-1, the V gene TRBV6-8, with D maybe TRBD2 (7 bases). CDR3 length: 15 amino acids. Germline CDR1 MNHGY, CDR2 SAAAGT. V lost 3 bases to trimming and J lost 8 bases, with 17 bases between them. The CDR3 region has the DNA TGTGCCAGCAGTTATAGGAGGGGGGGCGGCCATGAGCAGTTCTTC. It yields the protein CASSYRRGGGHEQFF.

This clone is medium-sized within its sample. CDR3 sequence reads: CASSVEPTRGYEQYF. The CDR3, as DNA: TGTGCCAGCAGCGTAGAACCCACTAGGGGGTACGAGCAGTACTTC. V and J are TRBV9 and TRBJ2-7, with a possible D match to TRBD1 (6 bases). The germline gives CDR1 SGDLS, CDR2 YYNGEE. The CDR3 has 15 residues. V was trimmed by 0 bases and J by 4 bases, leaving 14 bases between them.

V and J are TRBV6-8 and TRBJ2-3; 8 nucleotides agree with TRBD2. The CDR3 runs 15 residues. With V trimmed by 4 bases and J by 2 bases, 5 bases remained unmatched. Germline CDR1 MNHGY, CDR2 SAAAGT. CDR3 sequence reads: CASSFRAGATDTQYF. The CDR3 coding sequence is TGTGCCAGCAGTTTTCGAGCGGGGGCCACAGATACGCAGTATTTT.

The chain is built from TRBV5-1 and TRBJ1-4, with 7 bases that match TRBD1. V shed 4 bases and J 8 bases; nucleotides not matched to a gene: 8. The germline V gene has CDR1 SGHRS and CDR2 YFSETQ. The CDR3 is made up of 14 amino acids. The CDR3 spells CASSPSRGEEKLFF. In nucleotides, the CDR3 is TGCGCCAGCAGCCCTTCCAGGGGGGAGGAAAAACTGTTTTTT.

A few counts support this clone. V usage is TRBV30 and J usage is TRBJ2-7; possibly TRBD1 or TRBD2 for D (5 bases each). The CDR3 sequence is 11 residues long. CDR1 and CDR2 from the germline V gene are GTSNPN and SVGIG (reference sequence). V gave up 3 bases and J gave up 6 bases, with 9 bases separating them. CDR3 coding DNA: TGTGCCTGGAGAGAGAGGGGCGAGCAGTACTTC. It encodes CAWRERGEQYF.

Comment on this clone: It may be a read error: a sequence one base away is much more abundant. The rearrangement uses TRBV7-5 and TRBJ2-5; the D call of TRBD2 is as the table states it, not checked on the DNA. TRBV7-5 is a documented pseudogene. CDR3 length: 15 residues. The CDR3, as DNA: TGTGCCAGCAGCCGGTCGGGGGGCGGGGGGGAGACCCAGTACTTC. It translates to CASSRSGGGGETQYF.

The chain combines TRBV11-3 with TRBJ1-6; weak D call: TRBD1 (5 bases). V dropped 3 bases and J dropped 6 bases, with 9 bases sitting between them. The CDR3 extends over 14 amino acids. The germline gives CDR1 SGHNT, CDR2 YENEEA. Here the CDR3 reads CASSLGQVNSPLHF. The DNA for the CDR3 is TGTGCCAGCAGCTTGGGGCAGGTTAATTCACCCCTCCACTTT.

V is TRBV30 and J is TRBJ1-1; a possible D gene is TRBD1 (6 bases). V was pared by 3 bases and J by 1 base, with 12 bases between. This CDR3 spans 14 amino acids. Germline values: CDR1 GTSNPN, CDR2 SVGIG (reference sequence). The CDR3: CAWRGPRGNTEAFF. The CDR3 region has the DNA TGTGCCTGGAGGGGACCCAGGGGGAACACTGAAGCTTTCTTT.

This chain joins TRBV6-8 and TRBJ2-7; the D gene is possibly TRBD2 (6 bases). Trimming shortened V by 2 bases and J by 0 bases, and 8 bases separated the two germline ends. Germline V gene data show CDR1 as MNHGY and CDR2 as SAAAGT. The CDR3 spans 14 residues. The CDR3 nucleotides read TGTGCCAGCAGTTACCCCGGGAGCTCCTACGAGCAGTACTTC. This gives the protein CASSYPGSSYEQYF.

The chain combines TRBV6-8 with TRBJ2-6; tentative D call: TRBD1 (6 bases). V gave up 5 bases and J gave up 1 base, with 12 bases separating them. This CDR3 spans 16 amino acids. Per germline, CDR1 MNHGY and CDR2 SAAAGT. The CDR3 coding sequence is TGTGCCAGCAGTGCAGGGGACCCTTCTGGGGCCAACGTCCTGACTTTC. Encoded protein: CASSAGDPSGANVLTF.

V is TRBV6-8 and J is TRBJ2-5; tentative D call: TRBD2 (7 bases). V was pared by 8 bases and J by 5 bases, with 12 bases between. This CDR3 spans 12 amino acids. Germline V gene data show CDR1 as MNHGY and CDR2 as SAAAGT. DNA for the CDR3: TGTGCCAGCGGGGGGGCCGGGGAGACCCAGTACTTC. It codes for CASGGAGETQYF.

The chain recombines TRBV18 with TRBJ2-2; possibly TRBD1 for D (6 bases). Germline assignment: CDR1 KGHSH and CDR2 LQKENI. V was cut by 3 bases and J by 0 bases, with 11 bases left in between. This CDR3 spans 16 amino acids. CDR3: CASSPTGNPNTGELFF. CDR3 DNA sequence: TGTGCCAGCTCACCTACAGGGAACCCGAACACCGGGGAGCTGTTTTTT. Full variable domain (rest looked up from reference TRBV18 and TRBJ2-2): NAGVMQNPRHLVRRRGQEARLRCSPMKGHSHVYWYRQLPEEGLKFMVYLQKENIIDESGMPKERFSAEFPKEGPSILRIQQVVRGDSAAYFCASSPTGNPNTGELFFGEGSRLTVL.

The chain employs TRBV5-1 and TRBJ1-6, with TRBD1 as a possible D gene (6 bases). With 0 bases removed from V and 7 bases from J, the gap between germline ends came to 11 bases. CDR1 SGHRS and CDR2 YFSETQ come from the germline V gene. The CDR3 is made up of 15 amino acids. CDR3 coding DNA: TGCGCCAGCAGCTTGGACAGGGCGGGAAATTCACCCCTCCACTTT. As protein: CASSLDRAGNSPLHF.

Only a few counts were recorded for this clone. The J gene is TRBJ2-5, the V gene TRBV11-3; tentatively, D is TRBD2 (7 bases). CDR3 length: 15 amino acids. Trimming stripped 2 bases from V and 6 bases from J, with 16 bases between. Germline CDR1 SGHNT, CDR2 YENEEA. The CDR3 here is CASSLFVGGPQTQYF. CDR3 in DNA: TGTGCCAGCAGCTTATTTGTGGGGGGGCCCCAGACCCAGTACTTC.

This clone is termed large (0.1 to 1%). The V gene is TRBV18, the J gene TRBJ1-2; D is ambiguous. The CDR3 totals 15 residues. CDR1 is KGHSH, CDR2 LQKENI, per germline. V was clipped by 5 bases and J by 3 bases, with 16 bases between them. The CDR3 protein is CASSSYFPPYYGYTF. As DNA, the CDR3 is TGTGCCAGCTCATCCTACTTCCCCCCCTACTATGGCTACACCTTC.

This clone was picked up a small number of times. This chain uses TRBV1 with TRBJ2-5; no DNA check was done on the table's D call, TRBD1. TRBV1 is tagged as a pseudogene. This CDR3 region has 15 residues. The CDR3 coding sequence is TGCGCCAGCAGCCAAGCCAACCAGGCTCAAGAGACCCAGTACTTC. Its protein product is CASSQANQAQETQYF.

The V gene is TRBV30, the J gene TRBJ1-1; D is ambiguous. This CDR3 is built from 19 residues. From germline, CDR1 is GTSNPN and CDR2 SVGIG (reference sequence). V shed 0 bases and J shed 0 bases, with 23 bases lying between them. The CDR3 loop reads CAWSVPRKLVGFMNTEAFF. DNA of the CDR3: TGTGCCTGGAGTGTACCCAGGAAACTCGTAGGGTTCATGAACACTGAAGCTTTCTTT.

CDR3 coding DNA: TGTGCTAGTGGATCCGGGACAGCCTACACAGATACGCAGTATTTT. It yields the protein CASGSGTAYTDTQYF. The V and J genes are TRBV12-5 and TRBJ2-3, with TRBD1 matching over 7 bases. Germline-derived CDR1 and CDR2 are LGHNT and FRNRAP. The CDR3 extends over 15 amino acids. The V gene end was trimmed by 6 bases and the J gene end by 2 bases; junction bases not matched to a gene: 8.

The chain carries TRBV29-1 and TRBJ1-2; 9 nucleotides align to TRBD1. CDR1 and CDR2 (germline): SQVTM, ANQGSEA. This CDR3 comprises 15 residues. The V and J ends lost 2 bases and 8 bases, in that order; junction bases with no gene match: 12. This CDR3 reads CSVESGQGGVKGYTF. The DNA for the CDR3 is TGCAGCGTTGAATCGGGACAGGGTGGAGTAAAGGGCTACACCTTC.

This clone was seen a few times. The chain has TRBV23-1 and TRBJ2-3, with unresolved D. TRBV23-1 is an ORF, with its function uncertain. The ends were cut back, 6 bases at V and 2 bases at J, with 9 bases in the middle. The CDR3 has 13 amino acids. The CDR3 DNA follows: TGCGCCAGCAGCTTGATCCCCACAGATACGCAGTATTTT. As protein: CASSLIPTDTQYF.

The chain joins TRBV19 to TRBJ1-5, with D unresolved. Germline lookup yields CDR1 LNHDA and CDR2 SQIVND (reference sequence). The CDR3 runs 15 residues. V was clipped by 7 bases and J by 0 bases, with 13 bases between them. CDR3 nucleotides: TGTGCCAGTACCATAGACAACTATAGCAATCAGCCCCAGCATTTT. Residues: CASTIDNYSNQPQHF.

This sequence joins TRBV19 and TRBJ2-5; no clear D. Germline loops: CDR1 LNHDA, CDR2 SQIVND (reference sequence). V dropped 3 bases and J dropped 5 bases, with 13 bases sitting between them. The CDR3 is made up of 14 amino acids. Here the CDR3 DNA reads TGTGCCAGTAGTATTAGTCTCCGCGTCGAGACCCAGTACTTC. Translation gives CASSISLRVETQYF.

The rearrangement uses TRBV19 and TRBJ1-6; 8 bases align to TRBD1. The V gene's germline CDR1 is LNHDA and CDR2 SQIVND (reference sequence). The length of the CDR3 is 13 residues. The trim removed 6 bases at V and 14 bases at J, leaving 9 bases unmatched. The CDR3 nucleotides are TGTGCCAGTAGGGACAGGGACGAATATTCCCTCCACTTT. Translated: CASRDRDEYSLHF.

The sample holds a few counts of this clone. The rearrangement uses TRBV4-1 and TRBJ1-4; D is unresolved. Germline V CDR1 and CDR2: MGHRA, YSYEKL. Trimming removed 8 bases at V and 0 bases at J, with 19 bases between. The CDR3 has 17 residues. As DNA, the CDR3 is TGCGCCAGCTCCCAAGGGAACAGCCTGGCAACTAATGAAAAACTGTTTTTT. It encodes CASSQGNSLATNEKLFF.

The gene calls are TRBV9 and TRBJ2-4; possibly TRBD1 for D (6 bases). Between the trimmed V and J ends, which lost 7 bases and 8 bases, there was a span of 13 bases. Germline lookup yields CDR1 SGDLS and CDR2 YYNGEE. The CDR3 consists of 12 residues. In DNA, the CDR3 is TGTGCCAGCGACCTCAGGGGAGACATTCAGTACTTC. Translation gives CASDLRGDIQYF.

This chain uses TRBV30 with TRBJ1-4; a weak D match, TRBD1 (5 bases). The ends were cut back, 1 base at V and 4 bases at J, with 10 bases in the middle. Per the germline V gene, CDR1 is GTSNPN and CDR2 is SVGIG (reference sequence). This CDR3 is 14 amino acids long. The CDR3 bases are TGTGCCTGGAGTGAAACAGGCTATAATGAAAAACTGTTTTTT. Its translation is CAWSETGYNEKLFF.

This chain connects TRBV6-8 to TRBJ2-2; 8 nucleotides line up with TRBD2. Germline V gene sequence: CDR1 MNHGY, CDR2 SAAAGT. The CDR3 spans 16 residues. V shed 4 bases, J shed 6 bases, and the junction held 10 bases outside the gene matches. As DNA, the CDR3 is TGTGCCAGCAGTTCTCCCGGGACTAGAAAATCCGGGGAGCTGTTTTTT. Its protein product is CASSSPGTRKSGELFF.

This sequence joins TRBV18 and TRBJ2-7, with D possibly TRBD1 on 6 matching bases. V lost 2 bases and J lost 5, with 10 bases in between. Germline V CDR1 and CDR2: KGHSH, LQKENI. CDR3 length: 13 residues. The CDR3 loop is CASSPSRDNEQYF. The DNA for the CDR3 is TGTGCCAGCTCACCAAGCCGGGACAACGAGCAGTACTTC.

This clone was counted between two and nine times. The chain carries TRBV11-3 and TRBJ1-4; D call uncertain. V was trimmed by 5 bases and J by 1 base, leaving 11 bases between them. The CDR3 runs 15 residues. Per the germline V gene, CDR1 is SGHNT and CDR2 is YENEEA. The CDR3 DNA reads TGTGCCAGCAGCCAGATGGGAGAAACTAATGAAAAACTGTTTTTT. This translates into CASSQMGETNEKLFF.

This clone is labeled as medium-sized. This sequence joins TRBV6-8 and TRBJ1-1; D perhaps matches TRBD1 (6 bases). Germline CDR1 and CDR2: MNHGY and SAAAGT. V was trimmed by 8 bases and J by 5 bases, leaving 12 bases between them. This CDR3 has 12 amino acids. The CDR3 protein is CASHREGTEAFF. The DNA of the CDR3 is TGTGCCAGCCACAGGGAGGGGACTGAAGCTTTCTTT.

The chain couples TRBV15 to TRBJ2-1; weak D call: TRBD1 (6 bases). Trimming pared 0 bases from V and 6 bases from J, leaving 18 bases between. The CDR3 spans 17 residues. CDR1 LNHNV and CDR2 YYDKDF come from the germline V gene (reference sequence). CDR3 region: CATSRDVGATGINEQFF. The CDR3, as DNA: TGTGCCACCAGCAGAGACGTGGGGGCAACAGGGATCAATGAGCAGTTCTTC.

By share of the sample, this clone is medium-sized. The CDR3, as DNA: TGCGCCAGCAGCCAAGATCAATCAGGGGACAGCTCCAACACCGGGGAGCTGTTTTTT. This codes for CASSQDQSGDSSNTGELFF. The rearrangement uses TRBV1 and TRBJ2-2; the table gives TRBD1 as D, unverified against the DNA. TRBV1 is assigned pseudogene status. The CDR3 consists of 19 residues.